The rows below give T cell receptor beta chains drawn from one sample of a study of shared clonotypes between healthy human individuals. Only in-frame clones appear in the TCRdb table, and some are missing; sequencing was by immunoSEQ multiplex PCR. The profile shows over 1.5 million clones, about 98% of them singletons. The sample consisted of naive CD4+ T cells sorted from blood. These receptor sequences come from a man in his thirties or forties in good health. Each CDR3 is given with its conserved first and last residue. The D gene is left open where the match is weak. Where a row states a size, it is once, few, many or the class of an expanded clone; other rows omit it.

.	.	TRBV9	TRBJ1-5	TGTGCCAGCAGCGTGTCAGGCGAGGAGCCCCAGCATTTT	CASSVSGEEPQHF
.	.	TRBV7-8	TRBJ1-3	TGTGCCAGCACTAGGTGGGGAAACACCATATATTTT	CASTRWGNTIYF
.	.	TRBV5-1	TRBJ2-6	TGCGCCAGCAGTTACCCCTATTCTGGGGCCAACGTCCTGACTTTC	CASSYPYSGANVLTF
TRBD1	.	TRBV5-1	TRBJ2-7	TGCGCCAGCAGCTTGGACAGGGGATCCTACGAGCAGTACTTC	CASSLDRGSYEQYF
TRBD2	.	TRBV5-1	TRBJ2-7	TGCGCCAGCAGCTTGAGTTTTCTAGCGGGAGGCCACGAGCAGTACTTC	CASSLSFLAGGHEQYF
.	.	TRBV2	TRBJ2-5	TGTGCCAGCAGTGAAGCTCCCTCGGTCCTGAAAACCCAGTACTTC	CASSEAPSVLKTQYF
.	.	TRBV9	TRBJ2-7	TGTGCCAGCAGCCCTCAGGGGATCGGCTACGAGCAGTACTTC	CASSPQGIGYEQYF
.	.	TRBV6-6	TRBJ1-2	TGTGCCAGCAGCCCGACAGTCAACTATGGCTACACCTTC	CASSPTVNYGYTF
TRBD2	.	TRBV5-4	TRBJ2-2	TGTGCCAGCAGCTTTTATCTAGCGGGAGCAGACGGGGAGCTGTTTTTT	CASSFYLAGADGELFF
.	once	TRBV7-7	TRBJ2-1	TGTGCCAGCAGCCTTCAGGGGGTTGGGACTACCAATGAGCAGTTCTTC	CASSLQGVGTTNEQFF
.	.	TRBV5-6	TRBJ2-5	TGTGCCAGCAGCTTGATCCAGGAGACCCAGTACTTC	CASSLIQETQYF
.	.	TRBV18	TRBJ2-7	TGTGCCAGCTCACCCGGACAGTACGAGCAGTACTTC	CASSPGQYEQYF
TRBD1	.	TRBV2	TRBJ1-1	TGTGCCAGCAGTCTTCGACAGGGGGGCACTGAAGCTTTCTTT	CASSLRQGGTEAFF
TRBD2	.	TRBV4-1	TRBJ2-7	TGCGCCAGCAGCCAAACCATGCCAGGACTAGCGGGAAATAACTACGAGCAGTACTTC	CASSQTMPGLAGNNYEQYF
.	.	TRBV6-1	TRBJ1-5	TGTGCCAGCAGTGGAGGAAAAGGAGACAATCAGCCCCAGCATTTT	CASSGGKGDNQPQHF
.	.	TRBV6-1	TRBJ1-1	TGTGCCAGCAGTCTGGGACAAGCGAACACTGAAGCTTTCTTT	CASSLGQANTEAFF
.	.	TRBV20-1	TRBJ2-5	TGCAGTGTTGATACACAAGAGACCCAGTACTTC	CSVDTQETQYF
.	.	TRBV2	TRBJ2-2	TGTGCCAGCAGTGTTGGGAACACCGGGGAGCTGTTTTTT	CASSVGNTGELFF
.	.	TRBV28	TRBJ2-2	TGTGCCAGCAGTTCAGAGGGGCCTGGAAGGGGCGGGGAGCTGTTTTTT	CASSSEGPGRGGELFF
.	.	TRBV4-1	TRBJ2-1	TGCGCCAGCAGCCAAGGGTTGGCAGGGCTTTTTTACAATGAGCAGTTCTTC	CASSQGLAGLFYNEQFF
TRBD1	.	TRBV5-5	TRBJ1-5	TGTGCCAGCAGCTGGGGGACAGGTGGGAATCAGCCCCAGCATTTT	CASSWGTGGNQPQHF
.	.	TRBV5-6	TRBJ2-2	TGTGCCAGCAGCCGACAGGACACCGGGGAGCTGTTTTTT	CASSRQDTGELFF
.	.	TRBV19	TRBJ2-7	TGTGCCAGTAGATCAATCTCAGATAAGCAGTACTTC	CASRSISDKQYF
.	.	TRBV21-1	TRBJ1-3	TGTGCCAGCGAGGCCTCGACTGGAAACACCATATATTTT	CASEASTGNTIYF
.	.	TRBV7-9	TRBJ2-2	TGTGCCAGCAGCTTATCAGTCACCGGGGAGCTGTTTTTT	CASSLSVTGELFF
.	.	TRBV18	TRBJ2-7	TGTGCCAGCTCCGGACAGGGAGCGGGGTCCTCCTACGAGCAGTACTTC	CASSGQGAGSSYEQYF
.	.	TRBV28	TRBJ1-5	TGTGCCAGCAGTTTACTGCAGGCAGCCCGTAGCAATCAGCCCCAGCATTTT	CASSLLQAARSNQPQHF
.	.	TRBV7-3	TRBJ2-7	TGTGCCAGCAGCTTAGCGGGGGCCTTCGGCGAGCAGTACTTC	CASSLAGAFGEQYF
.	.	TRBV27	TRBJ2-4	TGTGCCAGCAGTTTATCGAAGGGAAACATTCAGTACTTC	CASSLSKGNIQYF
.	.	TRBV11-3	TRBJ2-5	TGTGCCAGCAGCTTTCGTTACAAAGAGACCCAGTACTTC	CASSFRYKETQYF
TRBD1	.	TRBV5-4	TRBJ2-7	TGTGCCAGCAGCTCCGGGACAGGGTCTTTCGACGAGCAGTACTTC	CASSSGTGSFDEQYF
.	.	TRBV16	TRBJ1-2	TGTGCCAGCAGCCCTTCACGGAAGGGGGCTAACTATGGCTACACCTTC	CASSPSRKGANYGYTF
.	.	TRBV11-2	TRBJ1-2	TGTGCCAGCAGCTTGGGACCCGTCTATGGCTACACCTTC	CASSLGPVYGYTF
.	.	TRBV20-1	TRBJ2-7	TGCAGTGCTGGTTTAGCGACGCAGTACTTC	CSAGLATQYF
.	.	TRBV12-5	TRBJ2-3	TGTGCTAGTGGCAAGGGACAATACGATACGCAGTATTTT	CASGKGQYDTQYF
.	.	TRBV11-2	TRBJ1-1	TGTGCCAGCAGCTTAGATAAGGTGACTGAAGCTTTCTTT	CASSLDKVTEAFF
.	once	TRBV5-6	TRBJ2-7	TGTGCCAGCAGCTTACTGGCTAGCGATTTTGGGGGGTACGAGCAGTACTTC	CASSLLASDFGGYEQYF
.	.	TRBV5-1	TRBJ1-1	TGCGCCAGCAGCACCGGGACAATGAACACTGAAGCTTTCTTT	CASSTGTMNTEAFF
.	.	TRBV19	TRBJ2-1	TGTGCCAGTAGTATGAGCGTCGATGAGCAGTTCTTC	CASSMSVDEQFF
.	.	TRBV27	TRBJ1-4	TGTGCCAGCAGTTTATCGCAGTCGGGCGGAAAACTGTTTTTT	CASSLSQSGGKLFF
TRBD2	.	TRBV14	TRBJ2-7	TGTGCCAGCAGTCGGACTAGCGGGCCCTACGAGCAGTACTTC	CASSRTSGPYEQYF
TRBD1	.	TRBV11-2	TRBJ1-1	TGTGCCAGCAGCCCCCGTCCAGGGGGCGGGCACACTGAAGCTTTCTTT	CASSPRPGGGHTEAFF
TRBD1	.	TRBV5-1	TRBJ1-4	TGCGCCAGCAGCCAGGACAGGGGGAATGAAAAACTGTTTTTT	CASSQDRGNEKLFF
.	.	TRBV15	TRBJ2-7	TGTGCCACCAGCAGAGACCCAGGAGCGCACGAGCAGTACTTC	CATSRDPGAHEQYF
.	.	TRBV27	TRBJ1-2	TGTGCCAGCAGAACCTCATCAGTGAACTATGGCTACACCTTC	CASRTSSVNYGYTF
TRBD2	.	TRBV5-1	TRBJ2-3	TGCGCCAGCAGCGCGGCCCCCCGGACTAGCGGGAGTAAGCTCCCAGGGTATACGCAGTATTTT	CASSAAPRTSGSKLPGYTQYF
TRBD1	.	TRBV5-5	TRBJ2-3	TGTGCCAGCAGCTTGGGACAGGGGCTAGATACGCAGTATTTT	CASSLGQGLDTQYF
.	.	TRBV9	TRBJ2-6	TGTGCCAGCAGCGTACAGGGCTCTGGGGCCAACGTCCTGACTTTC	CASSVQGSGANVLTF
.	.	TRBV19	TRBJ2-7	TGTGCCAGTGCTAAACTCAGGGGTTACGAGCAGTACTTC	CASAKLRGYEQYF
.	once	TRBV7-9	TRBJ1-4	TGTGCCAGCAGTTGGACCGGGACCCGGGAAGAAAAACTGTTTTTT	CASSWTGTREEKLFF
.	.	TRBV6-4	TRBJ2-7	TGTGCCAGCTTTGGGACCGCAGAACAGTACTTC	CASFGTAEQYF